The rows below give T cell receptor beta chains drawn from one sample of a study of blood T cell repertoires in COVID-19. Using immunoSEQ multiplex PCR, the repertoire was profiled, and TCRdb retains in-frame clones only, with some absent. Among 150,000 to 200,000 clones listed, around 80% were seen once. Sequenced: PBMCs or T cells enriched from blood (not recorded which). The origin of the receptors is a middle-aged man who had recovered from COVID-19. Both conserved end residues are part of each CDR3. The order of the fields is V gene, clone size, J gene, D gene, CDR3 DNA, CDR3 protein. A D gene is named only where the DNA matches it firmly. Only some rows state a clone size, as once, few, many or a class for expanded clones.

v_gene: TRBV2
abundance: few
j_gene: TRBJ1-4
d_gene: TRBD1
CDR3nt: TGTGCCAGCAGAGGACAGGGGGCTGGTGAAAAACTGTTTTTT
CDR3aa: CASRGQGAGEKLFF

v_gene: TRBV10-3
abundance: .
j_gene: TRBJ1-1
d_gene: .
CDR3nt: TGTGCCATCAGGAGGTCGGCAGACAACACTGAAGCTTTCTTT
CDR3aa: CAIRRSADNTEAFF

v_gene: TRBV7-3
abundance: .
j_gene: TRBJ2-2
d_gene: .
CDR3nt: TGTGCCAGCAGTTCCGACAGTAACACCGGGGAGCTGTTTTTT
CDR3aa: CASSSDSNTGELFF

v_gene: TRBV7-2
abundance: .
j_gene: TRBJ2-7
d_gene: TRBD1
CDR3nt: TGTGCCAGCAGGACCGGGACAGGGGGTTACGAGCAGTACTTC
CDR3aa: CASRTGTGGYEQYF

v_gene: TRBV29-1
abundance: .
j_gene: TRBJ2-1
d_gene: TRBD2
CDR3nt: TGCAGCGTTGAGGGGGCTAGCGGGTCGTACAATGAGCAGTTCTTC
CDR3aa: CSVEGASGSYNEQFF

v_gene: TRBV5-1
abundance: .
j_gene: TRBJ1-4
d_gene: TRBD1
CDR3nt: TGCGCCAGCAGCGTAGGACAGGGGGCTACAGCAACTAATGAAAAACTGTTTTTT
CDR3aa: CASSVGQGATATNEKLFF

v_gene: TRBV18
abundance: .
j_gene: TRBJ2-2
d_gene: .
CDR3nt: TGTGCCAGCTCACCAGAGAGTGCTAACACCGGGGAGCTGTTTTTT
CDR3aa: CASSPESANTGELFF

v_gene: TRBV6-6
abundance: .
j_gene: TRBJ2-3
d_gene: TRBD2
CDR3nt: TGTGCCAGCAGTTACCTAGCTAGCGGGACAGATACGCAGTATTTT
CDR3aa: CASSYLASGTDTQYF

v_gene: TRBV5-1
abundance: .
j_gene: TRBJ1-4
d_gene: .
CDR3nt: TGCGCCAGCAGCTTAACAGGGTTAGGGGATGAAAAACTGTTTTTT
CDR3aa: CASSLTGLGDEKLFF

v_gene: TRBV19
abundance: .
j_gene: TRBJ2-1
d_gene: TRBD2
CDR3nt: TGTGCCAGTAAACGGACTAGCGGGCTCTACAATGAGCAGTTCTTC
CDR3aa: CASKRTSGLYNEQFF

v_gene: TRBV4-2
abundance: .
j_gene: TRBJ1-4
d_gene: .
CDR3nt: TGTGCCAGCAGACAGGGCTCTACACCAACTAATGAAAAACTGTTTTTT
CDR3aa: CASRQGSTPTNEKLFF

v_gene: TRBV5-1
abundance: .
j_gene: TRBJ1-3
d_gene: .
CDR3nt: TGCGCCAGCAGCCCCTTCTCTGGAAACACCATATATTTT
CDR3aa: CASSPFSGNTIYF

v_gene: TRBV3-1/TRBV3-2
abundance: .
j_gene: TRBJ2-2
d_gene: TRBD2
CDR3nt: TGTGCCAGCAGCCACAGGGAACTAGCGGGGTTGCCCGGGGAGCTGTTTTTT
CDR3aa: CASSHRELAGLPGELFF

v_gene: TRBV11-3
abundance: .
j_gene: TRBJ1-2
d_gene: .
CDR3nt: TGTGCCAGCGGGGTTGGGCAGGGCTATGGCTACACCTTC
CDR3aa: CASGVGQGYGYTF

v_gene: TRBV21-1
abundance: .
j_gene: TRBJ1-3
d_gene: .
CDR3nt: TGTGCCAGCAGCAAAGACGAGGAAACGGCTGGAAACACCATATATTTT
CDR3aa: CASSKDEETAGNTIYF

v_gene: TRBV30
abundance: .
j_gene: TRBJ1-1
d_gene: .
CDR3nt: TGTGCCTGGAGTGTATTACAGGGAACTTTCTTT
CDR3aa: CAWSVLQGTFF

v_gene: TRBV4-1
abundance: .
j_gene: TRBJ2-4
d_gene: TRBD2
CDR3nt: TGCGCCAGCAGCCAAGACTGGGTAGCGGGGGGGTCCAAAAACATTCAGTACTTC
CDR3aa: CASSQDWVAGGSKNIQYF

v_gene: TRBV5-1
abundance: .
j_gene: TRBJ1-2
d_gene: TRBD1
CDR3nt: TGCGCCAGCAGCTTGGATCCGGGACAGGGGTCGGGTGGCTACACCTTC
CDR3aa: CASSLDPGQGSGGYTF

v_gene: TRBV28
abundance: .
j_gene: TRBJ1-2
d_gene: .
CDR3nt: TGTGCCAGCAGTTTAGGGGGGACGGGGAAAAACTATGGCTACACCTTC
CDR3aa: CASSLGGTGKNYGYTF

v_gene: TRBV7-9
abundance: once
j_gene: TRBJ1-2
d_gene: TRBD1
CDR3nt: TGTGCCAGCAGCTTAGAGGGACAGGGAACCTATGGCTACACCTTC
CDR3aa: CASSLEGQGTYGYTF

v_gene: TRBV7-9
abundance: .
j_gene: TRBJ2-4
d_gene: .
CDR3nt: TGTGCCAGCAGCTTAGGAACGGTCGGCATTCAGTACTTC
CDR3aa: CASSLGTVGIQYF

v_gene: TRBV7-3
abundance: .
j_gene: TRBJ2-1
d_gene: TRBD2
CDR3nt: TGTGCCAGCAGCCAGGGACTAGCGGTATACAATGAGCAGTTCTTC
CDR3aa: CASSQGLAVYNEQFF

v_gene: TRBV21-1
abundance: .
j_gene: TRBJ1-2
d_gene: .
CDR3nt: TGTGCCAGCACGGGGGGGCAGGATGGCTACACCTTC
CDR3aa: CASTGGQDGYTF

v_gene: TRBV19
abundance: .
j_gene: TRBJ1-5
d_gene: TRBD1
CDR3nt: TGTGCCAGTAGTATAGGGACAGGGCGAGGCCAGCCCCAGCATTTT
CDR3aa: CASSIGTGRGQPQHF

v_gene: TRBV6-5
abundance: .
j_gene: TRBJ1-5
d_gene: TRBD1
CDR3nt: TGTGCCAGCCAGACAGGGGCAAGCAATCAGCCCCAGCATTTT
CDR3aa: CASQTGASNQPQHF

v_gene: TRBV2
abundance: .
j_gene: TRBJ1-2
d_gene: .
CDR3nt: TGTGCCAGCAGTGAAGCGCTTTCATTCGCAGCGGCCGGCTACACCTTC
CDR3aa: CASSEALSFAAAGYTF

v_gene: TRBV19
abundance: .
j_gene: TRBJ1-1
d_gene: .
CDR3nt: TGTGCCAGTAGTATGCTTCGGGGGGCGACCGGGAACACTGAAGCTTTCTTT
CDR3aa: CASSMLRGATGNTEAFF

v_gene: TRBV10-1
abundance: .
j_gene: TRBJ2-2
d_gene: TRBD1
CDR3nt: TGCGCCAGCAGTGCGGCCGGGACAGGGGCCGGGGAGCTGTTTTTT
CDR3aa: CASSAAGTGAGELFF

v_gene: TRBV9
abundance: .
j_gene: TRBJ2-1
d_gene: .
CDR3nt: TGTGCCAGCAGCGTTCAAAGCGGGTTGCGGATTTACAATGAGCAGTTCTTC
CDR3aa: CASSVQSGLRIYNEQFF

v_gene: TRBV5-1
abundance: few
j_gene: TRBJ1-4
d_gene: TRBD1
CDR3nt: TGCGCCAGCAGCGGTACAGGGGCTAATAATGAAAAACTGTTTTTT
CDR3aa: CASSGTGANNEKLFF

v_gene: TRBV11-3
abundance: .
j_gene: TRBJ2-1
d_gene: .
CDR3nt: TGTGCCAGCAGCCCGTATGACAGGCCAAATGAGCAGTTCTTC
CDR3aa: CASSPYDRPNEQFF

v_gene: TRBV2
abundance: .
j_gene: TRBJ1-1
d_gene: .
CDR3nt: TGTGCCAGCAGTGAGGAGCCACACACTGAAGCTTTCTTT
CDR3aa: CASSEEPHTEAFF

v_gene: TRBV12-5
abundance: few
j_gene: TRBJ2-6
d_gene: .
CDR3nt: TGTGCTAGTGGTTTGACTGGACAGTCCTCTGGGGCCAACGTCCTGACTTTC
CDR3aa: CASGLTGQSSGANVLTF

v_gene: TRBV7-3
abundance: once
j_gene: TRBJ2-1
d_gene: TRBD1
CDR3nt: TGTGCCAGCAGCTCTTCCGGGACAGACAATGAGCAGTTCTTC
CDR3aa: CASSSSGTDNEQFF

v_gene: TRBV24-1
abundance: .
j_gene: TRBJ1-2
d_gene: .
CDR3nt: TGTGCCACCAGTGACCCTTCCCTAGGGGGAAACTATGGCTACACCTTC
CDR3aa: CATSDPSLGGNYGYTF

v_gene: TRBV27
abundance: .
j_gene: TRBJ2-3
d_gene: .
CDR3nt: TGTGCCAGCAGTTCGAGCCCGGGACAACCCTACACAGATACGCAGTATTTT
CDR3aa: CASSSSPGQPYTDTQYF

v_gene: TRBV5-1
abundance: .
j_gene: TRBJ1-3
d_gene: .
CDR3nt: TGCGCCAGCAGCTCCCAGGGGTCCGGAAACACCATATATTTT
CDR3aa: CASSSQGSGNTIYF

v_gene: TRBV3-1/TRBV3-2
abundance: .
j_gene: TRBJ1-6
d_gene: .
CDR3nt: TGTGCCAGCAGCCTCGACAGGAGCAATTCACCCCTCCACTTT
CDR3aa: CASSLDRSNSPLHF

v_gene: TRBV5-4
abundance: .
j_gene: TRBJ1-4
d_gene: .
CDR3nt: TGTGCCAGCAGCTTTCAGAGGAATAATGAAAAACTGTTTTTT
CDR3aa: CASSFQRNNEKLFF

v_gene: TRBV18
abundance: once
j_gene: TRBJ2-1
d_gene: .
CDR3nt: TGTGCCAGCTCACCAATGGAGGTAATCTCCTACAATGAGCAGTTCTTC
CDR3aa: CASSPMEVISYNEQFF

v_gene: TRBV7-3
abundance: few
j_gene: TRBJ1-1
d_gene: TRBD1
CDR3nt: TGTGCCAGCAGCCCGGGGACAGCTGAAGCTTTCTTT
CDR3aa: CASSPGTAEAFF

v_gene: TRBV18
abundance: once
j_gene: TRBJ2-2
d_gene: .
CDR3nt: TGTGCCAGCTCACTGGACACCTTGAACACCGGGGAGCTGTTTTTT
CDR3aa: CASSLDTLNTGELFF

v_gene: TRBV19
abundance: .
j_gene: TRBJ2-3
d_gene: TRBD1
CDR3nt: TGTGCCAGTATTGCTCCGGGACAGGGGTATGATACGCAGTATTTT
CDR3aa: CASIAPGQGYDTQYF

v_gene: TRBV5-1
abundance: .
j_gene: TRBJ1-4
d_gene: .
CDR3nt: TGCGCCAGCAGCTTAGGGACTTCTAATGAAAAACTGTTTTTT
CDR3aa: CASSLGTSNEKLFF

v_gene: TRBV2
abundance: .
j_gene: TRBJ1-3
d_gene: TRBD1
CDR3nt: TGTGCCAGCAGCAGGACAGGGGGCGTGTCTGGAAACACCATATATTTT
CDR3aa: CASSRTGGVSGNTIYF

v_gene: TRBV9
abundance: .
j_gene: TRBJ2-5
d_gene: .
CDR3nt: TGTGCCAGCAGCGAGCGTATGGAGGGGGAGACCCAGTACTTC
CDR3aa: CASSERMEGETQYF

v_gene: TRBV30
abundance: .
j_gene: TRBJ1-5
d_gene: TRBD1
CDR3nt: TGTGCCTGGAGTGTACCGGGACAGGGGCCAAACGGCAATCAGCCCCAGCATTTT
CDR3aa: CAWSVPGQGPNGNQPQHF

v_gene: TRBV24-1
abundance: .
j_gene: TRBJ1-5
d_gene: .
CDR3nt: TGTGCCACCAGTGGAGGGCCCAGGGGTGGGATTAATCAGCCCCAGCATTTT
CDR3aa: CATSGGPRGGINQPQHF

v_gene: TRBV19
abundance: .
j_gene: TRBJ2-5
d_gene: .
CDR3nt: TGTGCCAGTAGTGACCTCTTCGCAGGGCAAGAGACCCAGTACTTC
CDR3aa: CASSDLFAGQETQYF

v_gene: TRBV5-1
abundance: .
j_gene: TRBJ1-5
d_gene: .
CDR3nt: TGCGCCAGCAGCTTGGAGACAGCACTTGAATATAGCAATCAGCCCCAGCATTTT
CDR3aa: CASSLETALEYSNQPQHF

v_gene: TRBV6-1
abundance: .
j_gene: TRBJ2-2
d_gene: .
CDR3nt: TGTGCCAGCAGTGAACGGGGTGGGGAGCTGTTTTTT
CDR3aa: CASSERGGELFF

v_gene: TRBV14
abundance: .
j_gene: TRBJ2-5
d_gene: .
CDR3nt: TGTGCCAGCAGCGTACGGGTTCGGGAGACCCAGTACTTC
CDR3aa: CASSVRVRETQYF

v_gene: TRBV5-1
abundance: .
j_gene: TRBJ2-3
d_gene: .
CDR3nt: TGCGCCAGCTATGTAGGGACTTTAAACACAGATACGCAGTATTTT
CDR3aa: CASYVGTLNTDTQYF

v_gene: TRBV2
abundance: .
j_gene: TRBJ1-4
d_gene: TRBD1
CDR3nt: TGTGCCAGCAGGGCCGGGACAGGGAGGGAAAAACTGTTTTTT
CDR3aa: CASRAGTGREKLFF

v_gene: TRBV5-6
abundance: few
j_gene: TRBJ1-1
d_gene: .
CDR3nt: TGTGCCAGCAGCTCAGGGACATTGGAAGCTTTCTTT
CDR3aa: CASSSGTLEAFF

v_gene: TRBV7-6
abundance: .
j_gene: TRBJ1-5
d_gene: .
CDR3nt: TGTGCCAGCAGCCTAACAGATAGCAATCAGCCCCAGCATTTT
CDR3aa: CASSLTDSNQPQHF